This T cell receptor beta chain was sequenced for a study of cytomegalovirus exposure and HLA in healthy donors. General study points: First-cohort TCR clusters tended to co-occur in the 120 or so validation repertoires, a later analysis found. Most TCR sequences were seen very rarely across donors, but some public TCRs occurred in many.

Assay: immunoSEQ multiplex PCR; the TCRdb copy retains only in-frame clones and omits some. The sample consists of 85,000 to 120,000 clones, roughly 94% of them appearing once. Notes on this clone: Its antigen is not identified.

In germline, CDR1 is GTSNPN, CDR2 SVGIG (reference sequence). This CDR3 contains 12 residues. V was trimmed by 2 bases and J by 3 bases, leaving 8 bases between them. This clonotype was sampled from a woman between 18 and 29 years old in good health and CMV-seronegative. The chain recombines TRBV30 with TRBJ2-7; no definite D call. The sample was PBMCs. CDR3 DNA sequence: TGTGCCTGGAGTCGGGTCGGCTACGAGCAGTACTTC. It codes for CAWSRVGYEQYF.